This T cell receptor (beta chain) was recorded in a study of T cell repertoires in cytomegalovirus infection. Overall study: It was recently identified HLA-C-restricted and well-studied HLA-B-restricted CMV epitopes that the study used. It was the public TCR beta signatures that indicated both CMV infection and matching HLA type. General study points: Accumulated public TCR beta family frequency recognized individuals carrying CMV together with the relevant HLA. Across the ex vivo response, the dominant clonotypes were HLA-C-restricted CMV-specific TCR beta clonotypes.

Trimming took off 3 bases at V and 5 bases at J, with 14 bases between the two ends. CDR3 size: 15 residues. TCRdb redid the calling of the reads with MiXCR, one entry per CDR3 protein. The profile shows fewer than 650,000 distinct CDR3 sequences, just under 40% of them singletons. This clonotype was observed a handful of times. Its target is not known. V gene TRBV12-3 or TRBV12-4 combines with J gene TRBJ1-5, with D hard to call. The input for sequencing was cultured PBMCs, taken from culture after CMV antigen stimulation. The TCR was taken from a human donor in good health (CMV status not recorded). Some clones in this sample may be carry-over from other donors' samples. CDR3 nucleotide sequence: TGTGCCAGCAGTTTCTATGGCAGCCGGGATCAGCCCCAGCATTTT. Translation: CASSFYGSRDQPQHF.